This is a list of T cell receptor beta chains from one sample in a study of blood T cell repertoires in COVID-19. Sequenced by immunoSEQ multiplex PCR; TCRdb stores in-frame clones only, minus some. In the table there are under 250,000 clones, 80% to 85% of which are singletons. Specimen: peripheral blood. These receptors were obtained from an older woman with COVID-19, enrolled during active disease. Each CDR3 is given with its conserved first and last residue. The order of the fields is J gene, V gene, clone size, D gene, CDR3 protein, CDR3 DNA. D genes are given only for firm matches. For some rows the clone size is stated as once, few or many, or as a class when expanded; others skip it.

TRBJ2-7 | TRBV19 | few | - | CASSIGQGGSYEQYF | TGTGCCAGTAGTATAGGGCAGGGTGGCTCCTACGAGCAGTACTTC
TRBJ2-5 | TRBV20-1 | - | - | CSGWRETQYF | TGCAGTGGCTGGAGGGAGACCCAGTACTTC
TRBJ1-6 | TRBV27 | - | TRBD1 | CASRPDRESSPLHF | TGTGCCAGCAGACCCGACAGGGAGAGTTCACCCCTCCACTTT
TRBJ1-1 | TRBV28 | - | TRBD1 | CASSPYRGNTEAFF | TGTGCCAGCAGTCCATACAGGGGGAACACTGAAGCTTTCTTT
TRBJ2-2 | TRBV30 | - | - | CAWIERGALNTGELFF | TGTGCCTGGATAGAACGGGGGGCGCTCAACACCGGGGAGCTGTTTTTT
TRBJ1-3 | TRBV5-1 | - | - | CASSVDRRSGNTIYF | TGCGCCAGCAGCGTCGACAGACGCTCTGGAAACACCATATATTTT
TRBJ2-7 | TRBV30 | - | - | CAWSLGGGGSYEQYF | TGTGCCTGGAGTCTGGGAGGGGGGGGGTCCTACGAGCAGTACTTC
TRBJ2-6 | TRBV18 | - | - | CASSPQTTGANVLTF | TGTGCCAGCTCACCACAGACTACTGGGGCCAACGTCCTGACTTTC
TRBJ1-2 | TRBV29-1 | - | - | CSVHRVYGYTF | TGCAGCGTCCACAGGGTCTATGGCTACACCTTC
TRBJ1-1 | TRBV28 | - | TRBD1 | CASRARQGAKNTEAFF | TGTGCCAGCAGGGCCCGACAGGGGGCAAAGAACACTGAAGCTTTCTTT
TRBJ2-7 | TRBV27 | - | - | CASSPEGFTYEQYF | TGTGCCAGCAGTCCCGAGGGCTTTACCTACGAGCAGTACTTC
TRBJ1-1 | TRBV28 | - | TRBD1 | CASRSGGINTEAFF | TGTGCCAGCAGATCAGGGGGCATTAACACTGAAGCTTTCTTT
TRBJ1-1 | TRBV5-4 | few | TRBD1 | CASRQDLRDREAFF | TGTGCCAGCAGGCAAGACCTAAGGGACAGAGAAGCTTTCTTT
TRBJ2-2 | TRBV7-2 | - | TRBD2 | CASSFGAAGGHTGELFF | TGTGCCAGCAGCTTTGGCGCGGCGGGAGGGCACACCGGGGAGCTGTTTTTT
TRBJ2-7 | TRBV10-3 | - | - | CAISEDRPGRYEQYF | TGTGCCATCAGTGAGGACAGGCCTGGACGCTACGAGCAGTACTTC
TRBJ1-2 | TRBV2 | - | - | CASSPHSARAGYTF | TGTGCCAGCAGTCCACACTCGGCCAGGGCCGGCTACACCTTC
TRBJ1-5 | TRBV19 | - | - | CASRSEYQPQHF | TGTGCCAGTAGAAGCGAATATCAGCCCCAGCATTTT
TRBJ2-7 | TRBV4-3 | - | TRBD2 | CASSQVLAGGSTGEQYF | TGCGCCAGCAGCCAGGTGTTAGCGGGAGGGTCGACTGGAGAGCAGTACTTC
TRBJ2-2 | TRBV28 | - | TRBD1 | CASSGPTGGTGELFF | TGTGCCAGCAGTGGCCCGACAGGGGGCACCGGGGAGCTGTTTTTT
TRBJ2-3 | TRBV5-4 | - | TRBD2 | CASSPGTSDADTQYF | TGTGCCAGCAGTCCCGGGACTAGCGACGCAGATACGCAGTATTTT
TRBJ1-1 | TRBV29-1 | - | TRBD1 | CSVVEGTGNTEAFF | TGCAGCGTTGTGGAAGGGACAGGAAACACTGAAGCTTTCTTT
TRBJ2-6 | TRBV7-2 | - | - | CASSLQGPGANVLTF | TGTGCCAGCAGCCTACAGGGTCCCGGGGCCAACGTCCTGACTTTC
TRBJ2-7 | TRBV3-1/TRBV3-2 | many | - | CASSQGGGTYEQYF | TGTGCCAGCAGCCAAGGAGGCGGGACCTACGAGCAGTACTTC
TRBJ2-7 | TRBV12-3/TRBV12-4 | - | TRBD2 | CASSRPTSEKSF | TGTGCCAGCAGTCGACCAACTAGCGAGAAAAGCTTC
TRBJ1-5 | TRBV6-1 | - | - | CASSERGNNQPQHF | TGTGCCAGCAGTGAACGCGGGAACAATCAGCCCCAGCATTTT
TRBJ2-7 | TRBV7-2 | - | - | CASSLDGRSGQQYF | TGTGCCAGCAGCTTAGATGGGCGGAGCGGGCAGCAGTACTTC
TRBJ1-2 | TRBV29-1 | once | - | CSVVLSGNYGYTF | TGCAGCGTTGTCTTATCAGGAAACTATGGCTACACCTTC
TRBJ1-5 | TRBV28 | - | - | CASSFSPRNQPQHF | TGTGCCAGCAGTTTTAGCCCAAGAAATCAGCCCCAGCATTTT
TRBJ2-7 | TRBV3-1/TRBV3-2 | - | - | CASSQDQRLGSGKQYF | TGTGCCAGCAGCCAAGATCAGAGACTAGGATCGGGAAAGCAGTACTTC
TRBJ2-5 | TRBV7-2 | - | TRBD2 | CASSSGGASGSMETQYF | TGTGCCAGCAGCTCCGGGGGGGCTAGCGGGAGTATGGAGACCCAGTACTTC
TRBJ2-1 | TRBV7-9 | - | TRBD1 | CASSPTGTPVDEQFF | TGTGCCAGCAGCCCGACAGGGACCCCTGTCGATGAGCAGTTCTTC